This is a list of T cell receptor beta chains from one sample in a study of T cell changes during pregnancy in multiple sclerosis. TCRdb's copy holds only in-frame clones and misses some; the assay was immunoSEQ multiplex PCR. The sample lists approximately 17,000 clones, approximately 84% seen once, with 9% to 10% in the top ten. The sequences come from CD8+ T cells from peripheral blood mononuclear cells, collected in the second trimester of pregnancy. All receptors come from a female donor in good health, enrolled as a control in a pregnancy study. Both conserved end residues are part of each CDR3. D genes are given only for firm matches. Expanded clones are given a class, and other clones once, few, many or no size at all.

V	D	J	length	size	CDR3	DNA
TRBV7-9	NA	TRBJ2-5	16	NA	CASSRALKGAQETQYF	TGTGCCAGCAGCCGGGCCCTAAAAGGGGCTCAAGAGACCCAGTACTTC
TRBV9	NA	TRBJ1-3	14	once	CASSVTSGSYTIYF	TGTGCCAGCAGCGTCACTTCAGGATCCTACACCATATATTTT
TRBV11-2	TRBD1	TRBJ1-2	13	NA	CASSSGQNYGYTF	TGTGCCAGCAGCTCGGGACAGAACTATGGCTACACCTTC
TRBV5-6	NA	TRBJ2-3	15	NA	CASSFTGQGFNTQYF	TGTGCCAGCAGCTTTACGGGGCAGGGGTTCAATACGCAGTATTTT
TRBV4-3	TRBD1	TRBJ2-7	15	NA	CASSLRGQGAYEQYF	TGCGCCAGCAGCCTTAGGGGACAGGGGGCTTACGAGCAGTACTTC
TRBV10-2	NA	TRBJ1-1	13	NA	CASSEGRNTEAFF	TGCGCCAGCAGTGAGGGCCGGAACACTGAAGCTTTCTTT
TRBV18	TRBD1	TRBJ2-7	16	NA	CASSSMHRDREYEQYF	TGTGCCAGCTCATCAATGCACCGGGACAGGGAGTACGAGCAGTACTTC
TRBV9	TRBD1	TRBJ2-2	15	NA	CASSVGQENTGELFF	TGTGCCAGCAGCGTTGGACAGGAGAACACCGGGGAGCTGTTTTTT
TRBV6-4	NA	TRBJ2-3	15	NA	CASSDSPGSTDTQYF	TGTGCCAGCAGTGACTCCCCAGGGAGCACAGATACGCAGTATTTT
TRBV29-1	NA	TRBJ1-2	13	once	CSVVQGGNYGYTF	TGCAGCGTTGTACAGGGCGGTAACTATGGCTACACCTTC
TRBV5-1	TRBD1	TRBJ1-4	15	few	CASSPGGGQGEKLFF	TGCGCCAGCAGCCCCGGGGGGGGACAGGGAGAAAAACTGTTTTTT
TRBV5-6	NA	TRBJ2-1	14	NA	CASSLWGRGNEQFF	TGTGCCAGCAGCTTGTGGGGCCGGGGGAATGAGCAGTTCTTC
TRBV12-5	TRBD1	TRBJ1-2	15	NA	CASGSGQATIYGYTF	TGTGCTAGTGGTTCCGGACAGGCGACCATTTATGGCTACACCTTC
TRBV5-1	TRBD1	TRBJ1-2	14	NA	CASSFEQGAYGYTF	TGCGCCAGCAGCTTTGAGCAGGGGGCCTATGGCTACACCTTC
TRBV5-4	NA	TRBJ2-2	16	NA	CASSLSGTGVTGELFF	TGTGCCAGCAGCTTGTCCGGGACTGGCGTCACCGGGGAGCTGTTTTTT
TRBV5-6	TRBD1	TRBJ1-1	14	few	CASSWTGVNTEAFF	TGTGCCAGCAGCTGGACAGGGGTGAACACTGAAGCTTTCTTT
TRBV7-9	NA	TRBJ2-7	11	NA	CASRLDLKQYF	TGTGCCTCCCGACTAGACCTTAAGCAGTACTTC
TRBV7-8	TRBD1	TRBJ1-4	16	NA	CASRPGAGGTNEKLFF	TGTGCCAGCAGGCCCGGCGCAGGGGGGACTAATGAAAAACTGTTTTTT
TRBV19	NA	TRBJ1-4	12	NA	CASRIGSEKLFF	TGTGCCAGTAGGATTGGCAGTGAAAAACTGTTTTTT
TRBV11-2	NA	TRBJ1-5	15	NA	CASSLESRGNQPQHF	TGTGCCAGCAGCTTAGAGTCCCGGGGCAATCAGCCCCAGCATTTT
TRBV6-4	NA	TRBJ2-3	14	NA	CASRSALSTDTQYF	TGTGCCAGCAGAAGCGCTTTAAGCACAGATACGCAGTATTTT
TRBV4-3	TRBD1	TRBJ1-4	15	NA	CASSQRTGLREKLFF	TGCGCCAGCAGCCAGAGGACAGGATTACGTGAAAAACTGTTTTTT
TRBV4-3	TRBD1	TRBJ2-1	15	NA	CASSQRQGVYNEQFF	TGCGCCAGCAGCCAAAGACAGGGAGTTTACAATGAGCAGTTCTTC
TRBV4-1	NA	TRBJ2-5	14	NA	CASSQEGVEETQYF	TGCGCCAGCAGCCAGGAAGGGGTCGAGGAGACCCAGTACTTC
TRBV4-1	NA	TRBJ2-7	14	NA	CASSQGLSSYEQYF	TGCGCCAGCAGCCAGGGGCTTAGCTCCTACGAGCAGTACTTC